These 5 T cell receptor beta chains came from one sample sequenced in a study of T cells in Graves' hyperthyroidism and ophthalmopathy. From RNA transcripts, TCR beta CDR3 regions were amplified. HTBI primers drove first-round RT-PCR of the TCR CDR3. Via MiXCR, TCRdb re-called the multiplex PCR reads, giving one row per CDR3 protein. The repertoire holds approximately 330,000 distinct CDR3 sequences, with approximately 15% as singletons. Source material: blood. These receptors all come from a woman aged 40 to 55 with Graves' ophthalmopathy.

This clonotype was counted at least ten times. The V and J genes are TRBV11-1 and TRBJ2-5; maybe TRBD1 (5 bases). V was clipped by 5 bases and J by 4 bases, with 14 bases between them. This CDR3 spans 14 amino acids. Germline V CDR1 and CDR2: SGHAT, FQDESV (reference sequence). CDR3 in amino acids: CASSPLGHAETQYF. CDR3 sequence (DNA): TGTGCCAGCAGCCCACTCGGACACGCAGAGACCCAGTACTTC.

This clonotype was detected many times. The chain joins TRBV2 to TRBJ2-5, with TRBD2 matching over 13 bases. The CDR3 is 16 residues long. Germline loops: CDR1 SNHLY, CDR2 FYNNEI. Trimming at V came to 0 bases and at J to 2 bases, leaving 0 bases not matched to a gene. The CDR3 DNA reads as TGTGCCAGCAGTGAAGCGGGACTAGCGGGACAAGAGACCCAGTACTTC. Translation gives CASSEAGLAGQETQYF.

This clonotype was seen at least ten times. V and J are TRBV5-6 and TRBJ2-1; 10 positions agree with TRBD1. This CDR3 is built from 13 residues. Germline V gene data show CDR1 as SGHDT and CDR2 as YYEEEE. V was pared by 3 bases and J by 7 bases, with 1 base of the junction left unmatched. The CDR3 bases are TGTGCCAGCAGCTCGGGACAGGGGAATGAGCAGTTCTTC. It yields the protein CASSSGQGNEQFF.

This clonotype was seen more than once but under ten times. In DNA form, the CDR3 reads TGTGCCAGCACCGTGGAAGGAACCGGGGAGCTGTTTTTT. This sequence encodes CASTVEGTGELFF. The chain has TRBV2 and TRBJ2-2; no firm D call. Trimming removed 7 bases at V and 5 bases at J, with 11 bases between. The CDR3 contains 13 residues. Germline V lookup: CDR1 SNHLY, CDR2 FYNNEI.

The table lists this clonotype with many counts. J is TRBJ2-7 and V is TRBV27, with TRBD2 identical over 7 bases. The CDR3 has 15 amino acids. Unmatched junction bases numbered 7, after V lost 4 bases and J lost 1 base. Germline V gene sequence: CDR1 MNHEY, CDR2 SMNVEV (reference sequence). The CDR3 bases are TGTGCCAGCAGTTATTCGGGAGGACCTTCCTACGAGCAGTACTTC. It codes for CASSYSGGPSYEQYF.